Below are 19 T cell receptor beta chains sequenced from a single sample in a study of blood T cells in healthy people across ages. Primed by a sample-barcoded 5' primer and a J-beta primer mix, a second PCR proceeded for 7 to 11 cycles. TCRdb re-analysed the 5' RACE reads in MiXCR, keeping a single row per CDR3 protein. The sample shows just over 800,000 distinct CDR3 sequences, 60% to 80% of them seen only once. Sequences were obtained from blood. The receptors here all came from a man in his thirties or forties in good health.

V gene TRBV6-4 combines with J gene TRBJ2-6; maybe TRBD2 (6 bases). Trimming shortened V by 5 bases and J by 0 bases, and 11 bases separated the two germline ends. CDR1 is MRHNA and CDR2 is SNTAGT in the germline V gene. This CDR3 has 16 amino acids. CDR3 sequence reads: CASSRGIGSGANVLTF. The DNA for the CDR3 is TGTGCCAGCAGTCGCGGGATCGGCTCTGGGGCCAACGTCCTGACTTTC.

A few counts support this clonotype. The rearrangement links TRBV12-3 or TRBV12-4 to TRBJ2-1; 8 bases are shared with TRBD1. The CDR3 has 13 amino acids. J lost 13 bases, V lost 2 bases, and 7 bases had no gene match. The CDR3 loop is CASSLKIDRGQFF. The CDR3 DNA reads TGTGCCAGCAGTTTAAAAATCGACAGGGGACAGTTCTTC.

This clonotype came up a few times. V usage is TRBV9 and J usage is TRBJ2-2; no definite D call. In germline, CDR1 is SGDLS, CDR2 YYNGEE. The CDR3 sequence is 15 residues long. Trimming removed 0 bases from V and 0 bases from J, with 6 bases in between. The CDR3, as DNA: TGTGCCAGCAGCGTAGTTGCGTCGAACACCGGGGAGCTGTTTTTT. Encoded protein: CASSVVASNTGELFF.

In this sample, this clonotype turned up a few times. The CDR3 spells CSAPTDRGRMNGYTF. The CDR3 DNA sequence: TGCAGTGCTCCCACCGACAGGGGGCGAATGAATGGCTACACCTTC. The chain links TRBV20-1 to TRBJ1-2; 10 positions match TRBD1. The germline CDR1 and CDR2 sequences are DFQATT and SNEGSKA (reference sequence). V was pared by 5 bases and J by 6 bases, with 12 bases of the junction left unmatched. This CDR3 is built from 15 residues.

As DNA, the CDR3 is TGTGCCAGCAGCCAAGTCGGAGGGGGTGGGCCTAATGAAAAACTGTTTTTT. Protein sequence: CASSQVGGGGPNEKLFF. J is TRBJ1-4 and V is TRBV4-2; D is perhaps TRBD1 (6 bases). Germline-derived CDR1 and CDR2 are LGHNA and YNFKEQ. V was trimmed by 1 base and J by 3 bases, leaving 15 bases between them. The CDR3 runs to 17 residues.

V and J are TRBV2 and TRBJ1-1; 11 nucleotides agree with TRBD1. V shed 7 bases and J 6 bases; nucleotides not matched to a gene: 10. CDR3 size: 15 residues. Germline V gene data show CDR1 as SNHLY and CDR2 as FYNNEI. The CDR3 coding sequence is TGTGCCAGCACACAGAGGGGACAGGGGGAATCTGAAGCTTTCTTT. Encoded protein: CASTQRGQGESEAFF.

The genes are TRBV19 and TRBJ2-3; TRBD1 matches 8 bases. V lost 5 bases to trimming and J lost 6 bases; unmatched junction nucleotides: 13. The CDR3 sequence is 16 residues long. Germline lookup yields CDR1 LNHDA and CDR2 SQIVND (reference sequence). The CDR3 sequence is CASSPPGTGIGDTQYF. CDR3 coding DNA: TGTGCCAGTAGTCCACCAGGGACAGGCATTGGTGATACGCAGTATTTT. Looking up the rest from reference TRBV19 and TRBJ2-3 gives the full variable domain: DGGITQSPKYLFRKEGQNVTLSCEQNLNHDAMYWYRQDPGQGLRLIYYSQIVNDFQKGDIAEGYSVSREKKESFPLTVTSAQKNPTAFYLCASSPPGTGIGDTQYFGPGTRLTVL.

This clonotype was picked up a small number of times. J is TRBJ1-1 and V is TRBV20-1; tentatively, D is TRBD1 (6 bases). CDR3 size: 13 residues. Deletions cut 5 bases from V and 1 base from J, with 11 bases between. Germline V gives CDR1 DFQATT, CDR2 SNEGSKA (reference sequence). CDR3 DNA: TGCAGTGCTTGGACAGCAAGGAACACTGAAGCTTTCTTT. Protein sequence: CSAWTARNTEAFF.

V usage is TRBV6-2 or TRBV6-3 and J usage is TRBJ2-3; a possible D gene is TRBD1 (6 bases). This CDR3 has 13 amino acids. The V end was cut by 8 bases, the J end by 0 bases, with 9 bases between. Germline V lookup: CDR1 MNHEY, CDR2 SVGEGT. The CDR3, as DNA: TGTGCCAGCCGGGACACCAGCACAGATACGCAGTATTTT. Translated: CASRDTSTDTQYF.

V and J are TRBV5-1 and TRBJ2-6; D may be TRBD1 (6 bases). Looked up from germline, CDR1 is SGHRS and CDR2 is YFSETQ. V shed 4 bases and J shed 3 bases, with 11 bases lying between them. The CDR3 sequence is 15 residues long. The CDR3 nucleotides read TGCGCCAGCAGCGCCGGACAGAATGGGGCCAACGTCCTGACTTTC. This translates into CASSAGQNGANVLTF.

The CDR3 spells CATSDTTGHFLSEQFF. The DNA for the CDR3 is TGTGCCACCAGTGACACCACGGGACACTTTCTTAGTGAGCAGTTCTTC. This chain links TRBV24-1 with TRBJ2-1; possibly TRBD1 for D (6 bases). V shed 4 bases and J shed 9 bases, with 21 bases lying between them. Per germline, CDR1 KGHDR and CDR2 SFDVKD. CDR3 length: 16 amino acids.

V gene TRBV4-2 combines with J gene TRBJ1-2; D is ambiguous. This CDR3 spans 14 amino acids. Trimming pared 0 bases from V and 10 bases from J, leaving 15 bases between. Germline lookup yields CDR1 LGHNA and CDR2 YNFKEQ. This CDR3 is CASSQEAAGVAYTF. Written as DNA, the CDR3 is TGTGCCAGCAGCCAAGAGGCCGCCGGGGTGGCCTACACCTTC.

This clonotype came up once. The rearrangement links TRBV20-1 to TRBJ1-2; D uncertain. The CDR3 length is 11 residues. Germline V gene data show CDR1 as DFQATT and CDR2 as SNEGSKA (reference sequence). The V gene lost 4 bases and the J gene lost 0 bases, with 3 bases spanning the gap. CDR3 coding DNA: TGCAGTGCTATAACTAACTATGGCTACACCTTC. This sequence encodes CSAITNYGYTF.

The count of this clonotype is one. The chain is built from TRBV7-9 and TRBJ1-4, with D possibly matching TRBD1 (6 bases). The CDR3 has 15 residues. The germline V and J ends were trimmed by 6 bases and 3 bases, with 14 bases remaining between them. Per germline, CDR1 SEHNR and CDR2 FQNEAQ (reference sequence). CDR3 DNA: TGTGCCAGCAGGGATACCGGGACACCTAATGAAAAACTGTTTTTT. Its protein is CASRDTGTPNEKLFF.

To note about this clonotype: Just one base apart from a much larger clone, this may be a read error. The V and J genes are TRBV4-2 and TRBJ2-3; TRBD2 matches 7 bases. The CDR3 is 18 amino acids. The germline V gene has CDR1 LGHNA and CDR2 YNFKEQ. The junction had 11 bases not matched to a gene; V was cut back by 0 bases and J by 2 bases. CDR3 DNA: TGTGCCAGCAGCCAAGAAATCCGACGAGCGGGATACACAGATACGCAGTATTTT. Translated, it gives CASSQEIRRAGYTDTQYF.

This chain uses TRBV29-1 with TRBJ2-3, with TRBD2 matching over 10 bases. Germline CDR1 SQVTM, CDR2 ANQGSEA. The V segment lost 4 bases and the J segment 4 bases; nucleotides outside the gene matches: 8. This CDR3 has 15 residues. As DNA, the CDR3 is TGCAGCGTTGTCTCCGGGACTAGCGCGGCAGATACGCAGTATTTT. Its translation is CSVVSGTSAADTQYF.

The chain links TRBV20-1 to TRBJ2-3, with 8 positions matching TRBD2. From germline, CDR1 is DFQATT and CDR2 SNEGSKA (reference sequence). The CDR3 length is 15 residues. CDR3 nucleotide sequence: TGCAGGGTGACTAGCGCGACTCCTAGCACAGATACGCAGTATTTT. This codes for CRVTSATPSTDTQYF.

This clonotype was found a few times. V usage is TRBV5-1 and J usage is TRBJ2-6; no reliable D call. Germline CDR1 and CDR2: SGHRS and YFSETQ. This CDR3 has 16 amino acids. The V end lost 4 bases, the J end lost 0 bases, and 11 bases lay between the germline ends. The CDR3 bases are TGCGCCAGCAGCCGATCGACCGACTCTGGGGCCAACGTCCTGACTTTC. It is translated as CASSRSTDSGANVLTF.

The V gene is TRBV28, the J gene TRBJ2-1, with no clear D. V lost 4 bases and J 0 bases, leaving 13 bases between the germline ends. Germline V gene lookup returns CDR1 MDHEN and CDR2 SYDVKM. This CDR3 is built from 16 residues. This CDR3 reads CASSSSLTFSYNEQFF. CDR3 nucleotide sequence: TGTGCCAGCAGTTCTTCTCTGACATTCTCCTACAATGAGCAGTTCTTC.